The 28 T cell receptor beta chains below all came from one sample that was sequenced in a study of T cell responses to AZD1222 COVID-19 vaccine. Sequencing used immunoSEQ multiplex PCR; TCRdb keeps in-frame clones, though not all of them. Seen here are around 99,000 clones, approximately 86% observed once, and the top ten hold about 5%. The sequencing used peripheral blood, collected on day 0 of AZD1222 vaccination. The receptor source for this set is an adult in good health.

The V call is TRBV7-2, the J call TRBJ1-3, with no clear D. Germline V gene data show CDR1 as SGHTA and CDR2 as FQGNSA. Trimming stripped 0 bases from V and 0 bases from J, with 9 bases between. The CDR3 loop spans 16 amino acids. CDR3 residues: CASSLAARSSGNTIYF. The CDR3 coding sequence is TGTGCCAGCAGCTTAGCGGCCAGATCCTCTGGAAACACCATATATTTT.

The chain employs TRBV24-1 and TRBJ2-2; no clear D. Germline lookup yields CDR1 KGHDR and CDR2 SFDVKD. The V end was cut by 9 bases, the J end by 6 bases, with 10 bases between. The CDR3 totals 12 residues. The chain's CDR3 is CATGFAPGELFF. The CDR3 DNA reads TGTGCCACCGGTTTCGCTCCCGGGGAGCTGTTTTTT.

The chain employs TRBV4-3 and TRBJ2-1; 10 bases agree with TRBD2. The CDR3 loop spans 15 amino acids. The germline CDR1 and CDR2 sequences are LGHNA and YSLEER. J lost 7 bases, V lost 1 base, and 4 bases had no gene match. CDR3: CASSQVLAGRNEQFF. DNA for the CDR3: TGCGCCAGCAGCCAAGTACTAGCGGGAAGGAATGAGCAGTTCTTC.

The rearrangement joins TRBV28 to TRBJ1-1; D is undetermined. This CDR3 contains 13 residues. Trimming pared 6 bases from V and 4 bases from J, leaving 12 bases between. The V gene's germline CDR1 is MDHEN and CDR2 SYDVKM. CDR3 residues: CASSLGLGTEAFF. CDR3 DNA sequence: TGTGCCAGCAGCCTTGGGTTGGGCACTGAAGCTTTCTTT.

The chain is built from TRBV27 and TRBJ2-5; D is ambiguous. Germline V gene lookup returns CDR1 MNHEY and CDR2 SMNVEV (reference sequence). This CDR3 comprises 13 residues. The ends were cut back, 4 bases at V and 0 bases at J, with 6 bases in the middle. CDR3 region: CASSSPYQETQYF. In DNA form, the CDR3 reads TGTGCCAGCAGTTCCCCGTACCAAGAGACCCAGTACTTC.

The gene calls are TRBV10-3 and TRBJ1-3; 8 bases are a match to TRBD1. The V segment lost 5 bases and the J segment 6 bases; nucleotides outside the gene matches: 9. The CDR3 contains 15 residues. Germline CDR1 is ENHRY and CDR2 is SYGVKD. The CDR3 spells CAISPTGDSENTIYF. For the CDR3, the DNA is TGTGCCATCAGTCCGACAGGGGATTCGGAAAACACCATATATTTT.

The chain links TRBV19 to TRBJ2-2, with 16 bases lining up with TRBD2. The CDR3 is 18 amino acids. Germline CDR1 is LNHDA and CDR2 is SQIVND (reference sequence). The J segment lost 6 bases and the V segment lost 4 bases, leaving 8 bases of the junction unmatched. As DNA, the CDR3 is TGTGCCAGTAGTAACCCCGCCGGGACTAGCGGGGGGGCCGGGGAGCTGTTTTTT. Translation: CASSNPAGTSGGAGELFF. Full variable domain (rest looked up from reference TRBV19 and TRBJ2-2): DGGITQSPKYLFRKEGQNVTLSCEQNLNHDAMYWYRQDPGQGLRLIYYSQIVNDFQKGDIAEGYSVSREKKESFPLTVTSAQKNPTAFYLCASSNPAGTSGGAGELFFGEGSRLTVL.

CDR3: CASSEPGVYYGYTF. In nucleotides, the CDR3 is TGTGCCAGCAGTGAACCAGGGGTATACTATGGCTACACCTTC. The chain employs TRBV6-1 and TRBJ1-2; a possible D gene is TRBD1 (6 bases). V was pared by 2 bases and J by 3 bases, with 10 bases between. CDR1 and CDR2 (germline): MNHNS, SASEGT. The length of the CDR3 is 14 residues.

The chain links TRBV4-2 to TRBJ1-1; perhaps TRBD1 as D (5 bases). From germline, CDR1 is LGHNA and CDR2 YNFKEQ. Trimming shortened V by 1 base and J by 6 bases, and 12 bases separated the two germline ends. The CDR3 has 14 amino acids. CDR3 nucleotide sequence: TGTGCCAGCAGCCAAGTGGGGGGGGAACCTGAAGCTTTCTTT. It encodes CASSQVGGEPEAFF.

CDR3 amino acids: CSAQGPYTQYF. In nucleotides, the CDR3 is TGCAGTGCTCAGGGGCCCTATACGCAGTATTTT. The V call is TRBV20-1, the J call TRBJ2-3, with D possibly being TRBD1 (6 bases). Germline loops: CDR1 DFQATT, CDR2 SNEGSKA (reference sequence). Trimming removed 5 bases from V and 7 bases from J, with 10 bases in between. This CDR3 spans 11 amino acids.

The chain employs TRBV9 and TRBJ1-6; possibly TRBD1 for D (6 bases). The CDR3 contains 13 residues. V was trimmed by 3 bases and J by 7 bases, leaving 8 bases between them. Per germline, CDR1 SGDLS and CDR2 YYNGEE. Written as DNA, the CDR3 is TGTGCCAGCAGCGGGGGGCGGAATTCACCCCTCCACTTT. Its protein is CASSGGRNSPLHF.

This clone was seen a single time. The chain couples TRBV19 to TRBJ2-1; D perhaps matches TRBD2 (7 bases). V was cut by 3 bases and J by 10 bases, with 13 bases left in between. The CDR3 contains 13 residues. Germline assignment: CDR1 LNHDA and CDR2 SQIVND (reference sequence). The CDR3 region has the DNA TGTGCCAGTAGTATTACGGGGGGCGGCGAGCAGTTCTTC. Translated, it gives CASSITGGGEQFF.

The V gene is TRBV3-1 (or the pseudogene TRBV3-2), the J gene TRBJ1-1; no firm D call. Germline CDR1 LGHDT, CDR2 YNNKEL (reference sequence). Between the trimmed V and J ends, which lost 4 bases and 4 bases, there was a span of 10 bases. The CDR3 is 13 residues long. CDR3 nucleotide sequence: TGTGCCAGCAGCCCCCCGGAGGGCACTGAAGCTTTCTTT. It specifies CASSPPEGTEAFF.

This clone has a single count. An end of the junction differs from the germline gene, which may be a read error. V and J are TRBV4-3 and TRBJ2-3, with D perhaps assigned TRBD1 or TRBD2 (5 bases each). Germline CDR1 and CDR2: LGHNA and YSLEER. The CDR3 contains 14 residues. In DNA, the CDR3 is TGCGCCAGCAGTCAAGAGGGGTACACAGATACGCAGTATTTT. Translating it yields CASSQEGYTDTQYF.

DNA for the CDR3: TGTGCCTGGGCCCTTGGGAGCAATCAGCCCCAGCATTTT. This translates into CAWALGSNQPQHF. V usage is TRBV30 and J usage is TRBJ1-5, with D unclear. The CDR3 length is 13 residues. Trimming removed 5 bases from V and 1 base from J, with 9 bases in between. Per germline, CDR1 GTSNPN and CDR2 SVGIG (reference sequence).

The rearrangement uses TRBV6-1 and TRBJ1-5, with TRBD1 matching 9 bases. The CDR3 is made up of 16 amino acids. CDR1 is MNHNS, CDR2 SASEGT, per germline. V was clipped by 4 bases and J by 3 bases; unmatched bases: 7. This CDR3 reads CASSGTGASLNQPQHF. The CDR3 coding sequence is TGTGCCAGCAGTGGGACAGGGGCCAGCCTCAATCAGCCCCAGCATTTT.

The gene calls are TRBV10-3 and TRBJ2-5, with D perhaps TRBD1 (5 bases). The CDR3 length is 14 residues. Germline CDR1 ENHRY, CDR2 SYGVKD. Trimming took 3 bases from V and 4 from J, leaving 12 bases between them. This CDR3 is CAISDLGQGETQYF. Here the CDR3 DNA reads TGTGCCATCAGTGACCTTGGCCAGGGAGAGACCCAGTACTTC.

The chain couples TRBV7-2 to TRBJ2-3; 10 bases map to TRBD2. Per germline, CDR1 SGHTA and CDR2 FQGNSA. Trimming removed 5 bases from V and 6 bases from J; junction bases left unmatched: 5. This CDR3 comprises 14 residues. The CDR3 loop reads CASSPSGGQDTQYF. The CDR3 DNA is TGTGCCAGCAGCCCTAGCGGGGGTCAGGATACGCAGTATTTT.

CDR3 sequence reads: CASSYSGQGGGETQYF. CDR3 DNA: TGCGCCAGCAGCTACTCTGGACAGGGCGGGGGAGAGACCCAGTACTTC. The chain is built from TRBV5-1 and TRBJ2-5; possibly TRBD1 for D (8 bases). Looked up from germline, CDR1 is SGHRS and CDR2 is YFSETQ. Trimming left V 3 bases short and J 4 bases short, with 19 bases between. The CDR3 loop spans 16 amino acids.

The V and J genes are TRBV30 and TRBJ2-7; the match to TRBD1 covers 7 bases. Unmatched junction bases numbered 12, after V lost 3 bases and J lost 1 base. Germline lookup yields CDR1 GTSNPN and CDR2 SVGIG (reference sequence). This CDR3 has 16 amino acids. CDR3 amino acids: CAWRRPRTGKSYEQYF. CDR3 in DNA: TGTGCCTGGAGACGACCTCGGACAGGAAAATCCTACGAGCAGTACTTC.

CDR3 amino acids: CASSVTTGAAAQPQHF. The DNA for the CDR3 is TGTGCCAGTAGTGTCACGACAGGGGCGGCGGCTCAGCCCCAGCATTTT. The chain employs TRBV19 and TRBJ1-5, with 8 bases identical to TRBD1. The CDR3 is 16 amino acids. J gave up 6 bases and V 5 bases, and 12 bases lay outside the gene matches. Germline loops: CDR1 LNHDA, CDR2 SQIVND (reference sequence).

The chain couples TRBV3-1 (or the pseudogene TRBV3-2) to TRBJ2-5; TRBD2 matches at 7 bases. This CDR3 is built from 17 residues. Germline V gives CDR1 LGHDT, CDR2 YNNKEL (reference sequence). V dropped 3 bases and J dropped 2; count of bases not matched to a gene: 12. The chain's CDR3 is CASSQPGAGAVQETQYF. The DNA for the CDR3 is TGTGCCAGCAGCCAGCCTGGGGCGGGAGCCGTACAAGAGACCCAGTACTTC.

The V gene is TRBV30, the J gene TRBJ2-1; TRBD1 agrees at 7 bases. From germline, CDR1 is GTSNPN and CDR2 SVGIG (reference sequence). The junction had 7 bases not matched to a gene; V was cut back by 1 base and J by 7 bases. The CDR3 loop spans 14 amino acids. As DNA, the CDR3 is TGTGCCTGGAGTGAGGGGGCAATGGGGAATGAGCAGTTCTTC. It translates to CAWSEGAMGNEQFF. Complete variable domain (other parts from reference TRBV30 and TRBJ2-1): SQTIHQWPATLVQPVGSPLSLECTVEGTSNPNLYWYRQAAGRGLQLLFYSVGIGQISSEVPQNLSASRPQDRQFILSSKKLLLSDSGFYLCAWSEGAMGNEQFFGPGTRLTVL.

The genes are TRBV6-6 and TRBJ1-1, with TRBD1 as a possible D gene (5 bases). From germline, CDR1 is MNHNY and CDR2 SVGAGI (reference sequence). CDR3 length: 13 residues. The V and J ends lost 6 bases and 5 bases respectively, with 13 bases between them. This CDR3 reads CASSRDPRTEAFF. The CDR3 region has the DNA TGTGCCAGCAGCCGGGACCCAAGGACTGAAGCTTTCTTT.

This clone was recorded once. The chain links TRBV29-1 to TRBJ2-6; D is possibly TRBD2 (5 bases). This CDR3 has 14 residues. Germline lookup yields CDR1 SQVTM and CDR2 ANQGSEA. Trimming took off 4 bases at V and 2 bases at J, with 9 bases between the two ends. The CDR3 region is CSVAAGAGANVLTF. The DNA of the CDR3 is TGCAGCGTTGCTGCCGGGGCTGGGGCCAACGTCCTGACTTTC.

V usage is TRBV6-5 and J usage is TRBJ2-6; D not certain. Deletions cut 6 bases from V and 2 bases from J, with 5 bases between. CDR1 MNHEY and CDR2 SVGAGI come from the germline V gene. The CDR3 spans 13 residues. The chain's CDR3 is CASRTPGANVLTF. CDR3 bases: TGTGCCAGCAGGACTCCTGGGGCCAACGTCCTGACTTTC.

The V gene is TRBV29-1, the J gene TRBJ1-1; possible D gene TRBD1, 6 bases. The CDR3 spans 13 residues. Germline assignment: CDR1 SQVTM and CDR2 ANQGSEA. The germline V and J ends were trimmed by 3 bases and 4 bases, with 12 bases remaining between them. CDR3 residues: CSVEVGAVTEAFF. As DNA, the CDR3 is TGCAGCGTTGAGGTGGGGGCTGTCACTGAAGCTTTCTTT.

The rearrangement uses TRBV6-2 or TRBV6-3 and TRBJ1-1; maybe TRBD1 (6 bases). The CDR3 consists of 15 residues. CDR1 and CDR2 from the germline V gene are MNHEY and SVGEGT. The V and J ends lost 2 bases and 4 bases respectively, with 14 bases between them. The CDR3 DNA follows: TGTGCCAGCAGTTACCGGGGGGCAAGGGGCACTGAAGCTTTCTTT. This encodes CASSYRGARGTEAFF.